These 25 T cell receptor beta chains came from one sample sequenced in a study of T cells expressing NK-cell markers. TCRdb re-called the 5' RACE reads and gives one entry per CDR3 protein, without DNA. Its table lists roughly 120,000 distinct CDR3 sequences. The sequenced sample consisted of blood T cells: a sorted CD56 or NKG2C T cell subset, CD4+ or CD8+ T cells, or bulk PBMC T cells (not recorded which). The receptors were sampled from a woman between 18 and 69 years old in good health.

The chain combines TRBV4-3 with TRBJ2-1; TCRdb selects TRBD2, and the lack of DNA leaves this call unchecked. CDR3 size: 15 residues. Per the germline V gene, CDR1 is LGHNA and CDR2 is YSLEER. The chain's CDR3 is CASSPIAVAYNEQFF.

The CDR3 sequence: CASSYGQGLNEQFF. This chain links TRBV19 with TRBJ2-1; TCRdb calls TRBD1, which cannot be checked without DNA. This CDR3 comprises 14 residues. Germline values: CDR1 LNHDA, CDR2 SQIVND (reference sequence).

CDR3 in amino acids: CASFQGAGPGELFF. The chain uses TRBV19 and TRBJ2-2; TCRdb's D gene call, TRBD1, goes unchecked for lack of DNA. CDR1 is LNHDA, CDR2 SQIVND, per germline (reference sequence). The CDR3 is made up of 14 amino acids.

V is TRBV7-9 and J is TRBJ2-1; there is no DNA to check the TCRdb D call of TRBD1. The CDR3 covers 13 residues. Looked up from germline, CDR1 is SEHNR and CDR2 is FQNEAQ (reference sequence). The CDR3 sequence is CASSSTGAGEQFF.

This rearrangement joins TRBV28 to TRBJ2-2. Looked up from germline, CDR1 is MDHEN and CDR2 is SYDVKM. The CDR3 runs to 13 residues. The chain's CDR3 is CASSFTSTGELFF.

This chain joins TRBV5-4 and TRBJ2-1; there is no DNA to check the TCRdb D call of TRBD2. This CDR3 comprises 17 residues. CDR1 is SGHNT and CDR2 is YYREEE in the germline V gene (reference sequence). CDR3 sequence reads: CASSPVASTSSYNEQFF. Using reference TRBV5-4 and TRBJ2-1 for the parts outside the CDR3, the full variable domain is ETGVTQSPTHLIKTRGQQVTLRCSSQSGHNTVSWYQQALGQGPQFIFQYYREEENGRGNFPPRFSGLQFPNYSSELNVNALELDDSALYLCASSPVASTSSYNEQFFGPGTRLTVL.

The chain uses TRBV29-1 and TRBJ2-7. The germline V gene has CDR1 SQVTM and CDR2 ANQGSEA. This CDR3 is built from 12 residues. The CDR3 protein is CSVVPTDYEQYF.

V and J are TRBV5-8 and TRBJ1-6; the TCRdb D gene call, TRBD1, has no DNA to confirm it. CDR3 length equals 17 residues. Per germline, CDR1 SGHTS and CDR2 YDEGEE. The CDR3 is CASSRTTGGILPPPLHF. The whole variable domain, filled in from reference TRBV5-8 and TRBJ1-6, reads EAGVTQSPTHLIKTRGQQATLRCSPISGHTSVYWYQQALGLGLQFLLWYDEGEERNRGNFPPRFSGRQFPNYSSELNVNALELEDSALYLCASSRTTGGILPPPLHFGNGTRLTVT.

This rearrangement joins TRBV20-1 to TRBJ2-7; TCRdb lists TRBD1, though no DNA is available to test this call. This CDR3 comprises 13 residues. Germline values: CDR1 DFQATT, CDR2 SNEGSKA (reference sequence). The CDR3 protein is CSASPPAVYEQYF.

This chain connects TRBV19 to TRBJ2-3; with no DNA, the TCRdb D assignment of TRBD2 cannot be verified. Germline V gene data show CDR1 as LNHDA and CDR2 as SQIVND (reference sequence). The CDR3 sequence is 15 residues long. CDR3 sequence reads: CASSNREGITDTQYF. Filled out from reference TRBV19 and TRBJ2-3, the complete variable domain reads DGGITQSPKYLFRKEGQNVTLSCEQNLNHDAMYWYRQDPGQGLRLIYYSQIVNDFQKGDIAEGYSVSREKKESFPLTVTSAQKNPTAFYLCASSNREGITDTQYFGPGTRLTVL.

This chain connects TRBV4-3 to TRBJ2-6. Germline lookup yields CDR1 LGHNA and CDR2 YSLEER. The CDR3 sequence is 16 residues long. The CDR3 reads CASSQGSGSGDNVLTF.

The V call is TRBV28, the J call TRBJ2-1. This CDR3 is 11 amino acids long. CDR1 is MDHEN, CDR2 SYDVKM, per germline. CDR3 sequence: CASSPWDEQFF.

This rearrangement joins TRBV6-5 to TRBJ1-2. CDR1 MNHEY and CDR2 SVGAGI come from the germline V gene. This CDR3 has 15 amino acids. CDR3 loop: CASSYETGENYGYTF.

The chain recombines TRBV30 with TRBJ2-4; TCRdb returns TRBD1, unconfirmable since there is no DNA. This CDR3 region has 14 residues. Germline V gene data show CDR1 as GTSNPN and CDR2 as SVGIG (reference sequence). CDR3 in amino acids: CAWSQGDTGNIQYF.

V usage is TRBV11-2 and J usage is TRBJ2-1; absent DNA, TCRdb's TRBD2 call cannot be checked. The CDR3 is made up of 17 amino acids. Germline V lookup: CDR1 SGHAT, CDR2 FQNNGV. The CDR3 spells CASSLEPGTSPYNEQFF. Filled out from reference TRBV11-2 and TRBJ2-1, the complete variable domain reads EAGVAQSPRYKIIEKRQSVAFWCNPISGHATLYWYQQILGQGPKLLIQFQNNGVVDDSQLPKDRFSAERLKGVDSTLKIQPAKLEDSAVYLCASSLEPGTSPYNEQFFGPGTRLTVL.

This chain joins TRBV19 and TRBJ2-7; the TCRdb D gene call, TRBD1, has no DNA to confirm it. Germline V lookup: CDR1 LNHDA, CDR2 SQIVND (reference sequence). This CDR3 has 12 amino acids. The CDR3 loop reads CASSIGAREQYF.

The chain combines TRBV11-1 with TRBJ1-1; TCRdb's D call of TRBD1 is untestable without DNA. CDR1 SGHAT and CDR2 FQDESV come from the germline V gene (reference sequence). This CDR3 region has 12 residues. The chain's CDR3 is CASSLWGSEAFF.

The chain combines TRBV6-1 with TRBJ2-7; as DNA is missing, the TRBD2 call by TCRdb cannot be tested. The CDR3 has 18 residues. Germline CDR1 is MNHNS and CDR2 is SASEGT. The CDR3 protein is CASSKLAGANNGSYEQYF.

This chain joins TRBV27 and TRBJ2-1; TCRdb's D call of TRBD2 is untestable without DNA. The germline CDR1 and CDR2 sequences are MNHEY and SMNVEV (reference sequence). This CDR3 is 15 amino acids long. This CDR3 is CASGPIAGGGNEQFF.

The J gene is TRBJ2-1, the V gene TRBV28; TCRdb indicates TRBD1, and absent DNA this call remains unverified. The V gene's germline CDR1 is MDHEN and CDR2 SYDVKM. This CDR3 is 15 amino acids long. The CDR3 loop is CASSLGTGSLSEQFF.

This chain joins TRBV10-2 and TRBJ2-7; absent DNA, TCRdb's TRBD2 call cannot be checked. The CDR3 covers 14 residues. Germline CDR1 and CDR2: WSHSY and SAAADI. The CDR3 loop is CASTYSGGTYEQYF.

V gene TRBV20-1 combines with J gene TRBJ1-1. CDR1 and CDR2 from the germline V gene are DFQATT and SNEGSKA (reference sequence). This CDR3 contains 14 residues. The CDR3 is CSATSDGMNTEAFF.

This sequence joins TRBV6-5 and TRBJ2-7; lacking DNA, the TRBD1 call made by TCRdb goes unchecked. This CDR3 contains 15 residues. Germline V gene sequence: CDR1 MNHEY, CDR2 SVGAGI. This CDR3 reads CASSYRDRKGYEQYF.

The chain recombines TRBV24-1 with TRBJ1-5. The CDR3 spans 12 residues. In germline, CDR1 is KGHDR, CDR2 SFDVKD. The CDR3 here is CATSAVDQPQHF.

The genes are TRBV6-5 and TRBJ2-7; no DNA is available, so the TRBD2 call from TCRdb remains unchecked. The CDR3 is made up of 14 amino acids. In germline, CDR1 is MNHEY, CDR2 SVGAGI. CDR3 amino acids: CASSYSRELGEQYF.